Described below is a single TCR beta chain sequence and its context. The source of the sample is a study of immune evolution from preneoplasia to lung adenocarcinoma. CDR3 size: 15 residues. Trimming cost V 8 bases and J 3 bases; bases outside gene matches: 10. Germline V gene sequence: CDR1 SNHLY, CDR2 FYNNEI. The table came from immunoSEQ multiplex PCR; TCRdb's copy has only in-frame clones and leaves some out. The table shows about 3,600 clones, with around 80% occurring only once. This chain uses TRBV2 with TRBJ1-5, with 7 bases lining up with TRBD1. Sequenced material: FFPE lung adenocarcinoma in situ tissue. The TCR was taken from a person aged 55-80 years with lung adenocarcinoma. CDR3 residues: CASSINRGTNQPQHF. The CDR3, as DNA: TGTGCCAGCTCGATCAACAGGGGTACCAATCAGCCCCAGCATTTT.